These T cell receptor beta chains were read from a single sample in a study of blood T cell repertoires in COVID-19. Profiling relied on immunoSEQ multiplex PCR, and the TCRdb table lists in-frame clones only, not all of them. This table holds about 88,000 clones, about 92% found once. The sample was peripheral blood. These receptors all stem from a man between 18 and 29 years old with COVID-19, enrolled during active disease. Both conserved end residues are trimmed from each CDR3.

V,J,CDR3
TRBV30,TRBJ2-4,AWSAGDGDIQY
TRBV28,TRBJ2-7,ASSGTSGRIYEQY
TRBV12-3/TRBV12-4,TRBJ2-7,ASSMRSYEQY
TRBV10-3,TRBJ1-2,AIRTRDRTNYGYT
TRBV19,TRBJ1-2,ASSIPRGIHYGYT
TRBV28,TRBJ2-1,ASSFGAGYGYNEQF
TRBV18,TRBJ1-3,ASSPPIFSSGNTIY
TRBV19,TRBJ2-1,ASSILTSPHEQF
TRBV9,TRBJ2-7,ASSVSGQGLYEQY
TRBV7-2,TRBJ2-7,ASSLAIPGQGSDEQY
TRBV3-1/TRBV3-2,TRBJ2-7,ASSQGSGRIPLYEQY